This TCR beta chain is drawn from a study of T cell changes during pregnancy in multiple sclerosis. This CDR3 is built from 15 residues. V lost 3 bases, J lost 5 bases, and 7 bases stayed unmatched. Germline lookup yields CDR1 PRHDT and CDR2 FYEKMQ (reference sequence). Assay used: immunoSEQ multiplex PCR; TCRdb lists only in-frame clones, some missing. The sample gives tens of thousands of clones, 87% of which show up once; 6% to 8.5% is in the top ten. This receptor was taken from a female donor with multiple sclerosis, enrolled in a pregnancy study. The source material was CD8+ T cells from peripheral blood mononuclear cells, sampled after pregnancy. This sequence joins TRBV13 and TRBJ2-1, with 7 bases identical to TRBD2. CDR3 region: CASSLRLAADNEQFF. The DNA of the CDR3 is TGTGCCAGCAGCTTGCGGCTAGCGGCCGACAATGAGCAGTTCTTC.